Reported below is one T cell receptor (beta chain). Antigen unknown. The CDR3 extends over 13 amino acids. Looked up from germline, CDR1 is SGHKS and CDR2 is YYEKEE (reference sequence). The V end lost 0 bases, the J end lost 9 bases, and 10 bases lay between the germline ends. Every donor was a healthy Caucasian. The sample belongs to a study of identical twins. Study observations and caveats: Sharing of beta out-of-frame sequences by twins showed a weaker excess.

Unique molecular identifiers were present on the cDNA, which also gained a universal primer site by template switching. TCRdb processed the 5' RACE reads anew with MiXCR; each CDR3 protein has one entry. The data hold hundreds of thousands of distinct CDR3 sequences, with less than 10% observed a single time. This sample also belongs to another study, concerning yellow fever vaccine responses in identical twins. That source reports: Twins reportedly appeared to share part of their vaccine T cell response while keeping part individual.

The chain has TRBV5-5 and TRBJ2-1; D unresolved. The origin of this receptor is a woman younger than 35 in good health. Sequenced sample: PBMCs. The CDR3 bases are TGTGCCAGCAGCTTGGCAACGGTCCGTGAGCAGTTCTTC. Translating gives CASSLATVREQFF. The whole variable domain, filled in from reference TRBV5-5 and TRBJ2-1, reads DAGVTQSPTHLIKTRGQQVTLRCSPISGHKSVSWYQQVLGQGPQFIFQYYEKEERGRGNFPDRFSARQFPNYSSELNVNALLLGDSALYLCASSLATVREQFFGPGTRLTVL.